This TCR beta chain came from a study of vaccination and CD4 T cells after COVID-19. The J segment lost 2 bases and the V segment lost 5 bases, leaving 4 bases of the junction unmatched. Germline values: CDR1 SEHNR, CDR2 FQNEAQ (reference sequence). The CDR3 consists of 15 residues. Worth noting for this clonotype: Its antigen is not known.

Sequence data for DNA of cultured CD4+ T cells were generated by the Oncomine TCR Beta short-read assay. One entry per CDR3 protein, called by TCRdb with MiXCR from the PCR reads. The profile covers about 15,000 distinct CDR3 sequences, with 70% to 75% appearing a single time and roughly 18% taken by the ten largest. The sample's treatment: roughly ten-day PBMC culture with coronavirus spike peptide pools or control peptides (ViraFEST assay). What was sequenced was CD4+ T cells from blood, cultured in vitro. The sequence was obtained from a human donor who had recovered from COVID-19. The chain carries TRBV7-9 and TRBJ2-5; 11 bases line up with TRBD2. The CDR3 loop is CASSALAGGQETQYF. The CDR3 DNA reads as TGTGCCAGCAGCGCCCTAGCGGGAGGACAAGAGACCCAGTACTTC.